These 15 T cell receptor beta chains came from one sample sequenced in a study of cytomegalovirus exposure and HLA in healthy donors. Researchers ran the PCR with 60 Vbeta and 13 Jbeta primers. TCRdb keeps only in-frame clones here, not all; method: immunoSEQ multiplex PCR. Of over 150,000 clones in the sample, around 72% were seen once. Input material: PBMCs. The source is a man younger than 30 in good health and CMV-seronegative.

The CDR3 DNA follows: TGTGCCAGCAGGAGGGTCCCCTCGGGGGAGCAGTACTTC. Its translation: CASRRVPSGEQYF. This chain connects TRBV2 to TRBJ2-7; D might be TRBD2 (5 bases). CDR3 length equals 13 residues. Germline CDR1 reads SNHLY; CDR2 reads FYNNEI. V was shortened by 6 bases and J by 7 bases, with 16 bases between the two germline ends.

The chain employs TRBV4-2 and TRBJ1-2, with D perhaps matching TRBD1 (5 bases). Germline V CDR1 and CDR2: LGHNA, YNFKEQ. This CDR3 comprises 17 residues. V was shortened by 0 bases and J by 0 bases, with 14 bases between the two germline ends. The CDR3 loop is CASSQDIIGEPNYGYTF. The CDR3, as DNA: TGTGCCAGCAGCCAAGATATCATAGGGGAACCTAACTATGGCTACACCTTC.

This sequence joins TRBV7-2 and TRBJ1-1; D not resolved. There are 14 residues in the CDR3. Trimming removed 5 bases from V and 4 bases from J, with 14 bases in between. Germline loops: CDR1 SGHTA, CDR2 FQGNSA. This CDR3 is CASSLGRTLTEAFF. Here the CDR3 DNA reads TGTGCCAGCAGCCTGGGCCGTACTCTCACTGAAGCTTTCTTT.

This chain connects TRBV7-9 to TRBJ1-4, with D possibly matching TRBD1 (5 bases). This CDR3 spans 14 amino acids. The V gene's germline CDR1 is SEHNR and CDR2 FQNEAQ (reference sequence). V was shortened by 5 bases and J by 0 bases, with 7 bases between the two germline ends. Here the CDR3 reads CASSDSSTNEKLFF. The DNA of the CDR3 is TGTGCCAGCAGCGACAGTTCAACTAATGAAAAACTGTTTTTT.

This clone was found a few times. V and J are TRBV5-4 and TRBJ2-3, with 7 bases fitting TRBD2. Germline assignment: CDR1 SGHNT and CDR2 YYREEE (reference sequence). The trim removed 0 bases at V and 8 bases at J, leaving 12 bases unmatched. The CDR3 spans 16 residues. The DNA for the CDR3 is TGTGCCAGCAGCTTGGCTCGAGGCCTAGCGGAGGGTACGCAGTATTTT. It encodes CASSLARGLAEGTQYF. Filled out from reference TRBV5-4 and TRBJ2-3, the complete variable domain reads ETGVTQSPTHLIKTRGQQVTLRCSSQSGHNTVSWYQQALGQGPQFIFQYYREEENGRGNFPPRFSGLQFPNYSSELNVNALELDDSALYLCASSLARGLAEGTQYFGPGTRLTVL.

This chain connects TRBV29-1 to TRBJ1-2, with D possibly TRBD1 on 5 matching bases. V was shortened by 4 bases and J by 2 bases, with 14 bases between the two germline ends. CDR1 is SQVTM, CDR2 ANQGSEA, per germline. The CDR3 consists of 14 residues. CDR3 in DNA: TGCAGCGTTGGGGCAGGGTCTATAAACTATGGCTACACCTTC. Translation gives CSVGAGSINYGYTF.

This clone was recorded once. The chain combines TRBV11-2 with TRBJ2-7, with D perhaps matching TRBD2 (5 bases). This CDR3 is 14 amino acids long. Trimming cost V 0 bases and J 1 base, with 7 bases left between them. Germline lookup yields CDR1 SGHAT and CDR2 FQNNGV. CDR3 sequence (DNA): TGTGCCAGCAGCTTAGAGTGGGAGTCCTACGAGCAGTACTTC. Residues: CASSLEWESYEQYF.

The rearrangement links TRBV7-2 to TRBJ1-1, with 8 bases lining up with TRBD1. This CDR3 is 13 amino acids long. Trimming at V came to 1 base and at J to 11 bases, leaving 6 bases not matched to a gene. Germline V gives CDR1 SGHTA, CDR2 FQGNSA. CDR3 sequence: CASSLDWTGLAFF. The CDR3 DNA sequence: TGTGCCAGCAGCTTAGATTGGACAGGGCTGGCTTTCTTT.

The J gene is TRBJ2-3, the V gene TRBV19; no clear D. Germline CDR1 and CDR2: LNHDA and SQIVND (reference sequence). Trimming left V 6 bases short and J 2 bases short, with 6 bases between. The CDR3 covers 12 residues. The CDR3 DNA reads TGTGCCAGTAGCCGTTTCACAGATACGCAGTATTTT. This encodes CASSRFTDTQYF.

This clone was seen more than once but under ten times. CDR3 in DNA: TGCGCCAGCAGCCAAGCCGGGGTAAATCAGCCCCAGCATTTT. As protein: CASSQAGVNQPQHF. The rearrangement links TRBV4-1 to TRBJ1-5; D not resolved. Germline V gives CDR1 MGHRA, CDR2 YSYEKL. CDR3 length equals 14 residues. V was clipped by 1 base and J by 4 bases, with 8 bases between them.

The V and J genes are TRBV9 and TRBJ2-3, with D possibly matching TRBD1 (5 bases). This CDR3 has 17 amino acids. V was clipped by 0 bases and J by 0 bases, with 14 bases between them. CDR1 is SGDLS, CDR2 YYNGEE, per germline. DNA of the CDR3: TGTGCCAGCAGCGTAGGTTCAGGGCGCTTTAGCACAGATACGCAGTATTTT. It encodes CASSVGSGRFSTDTQYF.

The CDR3 region has the DNA TGTGCCAGCAGCTTAGGACAGGGGGAAGAGACCCAGTACTTC. Translated, it gives CASSLGQGEETQYF. The chain carries TRBV7-9 and TRBJ2-5, with TRBD1 matching over 9 bases. Losses at the gene ends were 1 base for V and 3 bases for J; bases not matched to a gene: 0. This CDR3 is 14 amino acids long. Germline CDR1 SEHNR, CDR2 FQNEAQ (reference sequence).

CDR3 in amino acids: CASSLSPGQGGTGELFF. CDR3 bases: TGTGCCAGCAGCTTGTCTCCGGGACAGGGGGGGACCGGGGAGCTGTTTTTT. The V gene is TRBV5-4, the J gene TRBJ2-2, with 11 positions matching TRBD1. Germline V gene sequence: CDR1 SGHNT, CDR2 YYREEE (reference sequence). V was pared by 1 base and J by 5 bases, with 7 bases of the junction left unmatched. The CDR3 runs to 17 residues.

The chain has TRBV4-3 and TRBJ2-4; D perhaps matches TRBD1 (6 bases). CDR1 and CDR2 (germline): LGHNA, YSLEER. The CDR3 contains 16 residues. Trimming took 0 bases from V and 7 from J, leaving 16 bases between them. CDR3 sequence: CASSQDPQQGTNIQYF. The CDR3 DNA reads TGCGCCAGCAGCCAAGACCCCCAACAGGGTACGAACATTCAGTACTTC.

This chain links TRBV30 with TRBJ2-5; 8 bases align to TRBD1. The CDR3 runs to 15 residues. J was trimmed by 3 bases and V by 3 bases; bases with no gene match: 9. Germline CDR1 and CDR2: GTSNPN and SVGIG (reference sequence). CDR3 sequence (DNA): TGTGCCTGGAGGCTGACAGGGGCAAAGAAAGAGACCCAGTACTTC. Amino acid sequence: CAWRLTGAKKETQYF.